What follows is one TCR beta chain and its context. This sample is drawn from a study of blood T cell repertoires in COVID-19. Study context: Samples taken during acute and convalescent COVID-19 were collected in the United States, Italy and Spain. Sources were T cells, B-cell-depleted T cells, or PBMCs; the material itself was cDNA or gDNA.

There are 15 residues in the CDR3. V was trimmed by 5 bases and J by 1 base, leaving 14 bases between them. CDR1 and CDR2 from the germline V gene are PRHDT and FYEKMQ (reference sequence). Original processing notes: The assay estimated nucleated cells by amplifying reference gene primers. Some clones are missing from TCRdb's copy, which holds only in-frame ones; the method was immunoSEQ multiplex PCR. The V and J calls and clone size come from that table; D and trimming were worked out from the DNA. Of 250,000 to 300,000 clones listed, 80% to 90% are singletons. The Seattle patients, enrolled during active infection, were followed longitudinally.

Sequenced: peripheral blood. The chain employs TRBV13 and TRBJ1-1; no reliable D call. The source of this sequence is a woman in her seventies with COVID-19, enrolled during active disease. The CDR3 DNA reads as TGTGCCAGCAGCCCCAGGATAGTCCCGAACACTGAAGCTTTCTTT. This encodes CASSPRIVPNTEAFF.